This TCR beta chain was captured by sequencing in a study of blood T cell repertoires in COVID-19. For the study at large: The samples span acute and convalescent COVID-19 from the United States, Italy and Spain.

A COVID-19 case was met by exposed participants within 2 weeks before study entry. In the source study's methods: Amplification of reference gene primers provided the estimated nucleated cell counts. Assay: immunoSEQ multiplex PCR; the TCRdb copy retains only in-frame clones and omits some. The V and J calls and the clone size are those of that table, but D and trimming were determined from the DNA. Here the sample spans 300,000 or so clones, about nine tenths being singletons. This clonotype was obtained from a woman between 50 and 59 years old who had been exposed to COVID-19. The specimen was PBMCs or T cells enriched from blood (not recorded which).

The DNA of the CDR3 is TGTGCCAGCAGCCAAGGGATAAGGGGCGCAGGCACCGGGGAGCTGTTTTTT. It specifies CASSQGIRGAGTGELFF. The chain couples TRBV3-1 (or the pseudogene TRBV3-2) to TRBJ2-2, with D possibly TRBD1 on 5 matching bases. Trimming pared 1 base from V and 4 bases from J, leaving 16 bases between. The CDR3 is 17 amino acids. Germline loops: CDR1 LGHDT, CDR2 YNNKEL (reference sequence).